The text below deals with one T cell receptor (beta chain). Its antigen is as yet unknown. The data are from a study of cytomegalovirus exposure and HLA in healthy donors. Overall study context: The same platform was used for the 120 validation repertoires and the approximately 670 first-cohort repertoires, a later analysis reported. Findings of the study overall: High specificity and sensitivity for cytomegalovirus status were reported for the classifier. Cytomegalovirus-associated status was assigned to some 180 TCR beta chains.

Trimming cost V 8 bases and J 5 bases, with 16 bases left between them. The CDR3 is made up of 13 amino acids. Germline assignment: CDR1 ENHRY and CDR2 SYGVKD. The study drew the donors from its approximately 120-subject validation cohort, separate from the roughly 700-subject first cohort. Measured with immunoSEQ multiplex PCR; TCRdb has only the in-frame clones, and not every one. The sample comprises over 200,000 clones, around 88% of which are singletons, and about 3% rests with the top ten. The chain is built from TRBV10-3 and TRBJ2-7, with TRBD2 as a possible D gene (6 bases). Sequences were obtained from PBMCs. This TCR was recovered from a woman under 30 in good health and CMV-seronegative. CDR3 residues: CAISEGYNHEQYF. The CDR3 DNA reads TGTGCCATCTCGGAGGGCTACAACCACGAGCAGTACTTC.